Listed here is a single T cell receptor beta chain. This clonotype was seen ten or more times. There is no known antigen for this receptor. No base-level quality is on record; no much larger clone is a single base apart. These data belong to a study of naive and memory T cell subsets (dated by TCRdb to 2016 to 2017). Regarding the research as a whole: The figure summarizing the skin biopsy and whole blood samples listed about ten blood donors, 7 tuberculin skin test biopsies and 3 saline control biopsies. Usually PCR2 was run as a SYBR Green qPCR and stopped at a set threshold, although low-input samples could use end-point PCR (roughly 6 cycles) instead. Skin biopsies were taken from tuberculin skin test sites or from saline-injected control sites and were processed for RNA extraction as described before. The paper as a whole reports these results and caveats: The potential sensitivity of the RNA-based method to TCR transcript changes with T cell activation and differentiation was acknowledged. The larger number of TCRs at tuberculin skin test sites was interpreted as T cell infiltration of a delayed type IV hypersensitivity reaction. Both types of skin biopsy reportedly yielded TCR sequences, though far more TCRs came from tuberculin skin test sites. The paper did not give details on skin biopsy collection and RNA processing but referred to earlier studies for those details.

Libraries were built with UMI-ligation and nested PCR. Four rounds of PCR, run with the SP2 primer together with nested alpha and beta constant region primers, were used to amplify the ligated cDNA. For the blood and skin samples, reverse transcription of TCR RNA was done with SuperScript IV along with alpha and beta constant region primers. T4 RNA ligase 1 was used to ligate an oligonucleotide containing the Illumina SP2 primer and a UMI to the 3' end of the cDNA. The 12-nucleotide UMI was composed of two random hexamers separated by an eight-base spacer, which was included to prevent hairpin formation. From the second PCR onward, the TCR alpha and beta chain libraries were handled separately, and dual indexing was used for multiplexing. After pooling, the indexed libraries were analyzed by capillary electrophoresis and sequenced on either an Illumina MiSeq or NextSeq. PhiX DNA at about 5-7.5% was spiked into libraries to increase base diversity and improve cluster recognition. The authors' pipeline ran thus. Demultiplexor took UMIs from read 2, joined the UMIs to the TCR sequence from read 1, and separated reads according to sample indices. Decombinator identified V and J genes and V-J junctions, assigning each TCR a five-part identifier including V and J deletions. Collapsinator used UMIs to correct sequencing errors and PCR amplification heterogeneity, yielding UMI-based abundance per TCR. CDR3Translator turned identifiers into nucleotide sequence, translated that sequence into amino acids, and pulled out CDR3 regions based on terminal motifs. Error-corrected counts of alpha and beta TCRs from blood and skin were compared after being normalized to the amount of input RNA. TCRdb reran the public reads through fastp at Q25 and MiXCR, keeping productive beta chains. Here each entry gathers all rows of one CDR3 protein and keeps the most common genes and DNA. TCRdb, rather than the study authors, made the V and J calls. This sample has fewer than 35,000 distinct CDR3 sequences in its table, and under 8.5% of those were observed once. The ten largest clones represent 3% to 3.5% of the sample.

This specimen's treatment or condition label, per the study, means: skin biopsy from PPD injection site in Mantoux-positive individual. The study described a robust, sensitive protocol for amplifying, sequencing and analyzing TCRs, using 3' ligation of a UMI-containing oligonucleotide to TCR cDNA. Tuberculin skin test biopsies came from sites injected with PPD in individuals with a positive Mantoux test. Total RNA was treated with RQ1 DNase, without cell sorting, prior to reverse transcription, with an input of about 1 to 1000 ng being targeted. Libraries were prepared from skin biopsies and whole blood to test how robust the pipeline was in samples where T cells are a minority population. From the cysteine through the phenylalanine, the CDR3 covers 15 amino acids. Of the read, only the CDR3 DNA is kept; its 45 bases are in frame from base 1. In the germline V gene, CDR1 corresponds to MNHEY and CDR2 to SVGEGT. V loses 6 bases, J loses 5 bases, and the germline ends lie 17 bases apart.

Source: skin, taken from a tuberculin skin test site. The clonotype originates from an adult in good health. The sequence joins TRBV6-2 or TRBV6-3 to TRBJ1-5, with TRBD1 perhaps the D gene, on 6 matching bases. In nucleotides, the sequence is TGTGCCAGCAGCGACACAGGGTCCACACATCAGCCCCAGCATTTT. The resulting protein is CASSDTGSTHQPQHF.